This T cell receptor (beta chain) stems from a study of immune evolution from preneoplasia to lung adenocarcinoma. This clone was observed a handful of times. Its antigen is undetermined. Study-wide results and caveats: From normal lung to invasive adenocarcinoma, top clone frequencies appeared to decrease.

Measured with immunoSEQ multiplex PCR; TCRdb has only the in-frame clones, and not every one. The data show more than 7,500 clones, about 81% seen once. Sample: FFPE lung adenocarcinoma in situ tissue. The sequence was obtained from a person in their 70s with lung adenocarcinoma.

The CDR3 region is CASSYQGGASEAFF. The CDR3 bases are TGTGCCAGCAGTTATCAGGGGGGGGCATCTGAAGCTTTCTTT. The chain joins TRBV27 to TRBJ1-1, with 7 bases identical to TRBD1. With V trimmed by 4 bases and J by 6 bases, 8 bases remained unmatched. This CDR3 contains 14 residues. Germline loops: CDR1 MNHEY, CDR2 SMNVEV (reference sequence).